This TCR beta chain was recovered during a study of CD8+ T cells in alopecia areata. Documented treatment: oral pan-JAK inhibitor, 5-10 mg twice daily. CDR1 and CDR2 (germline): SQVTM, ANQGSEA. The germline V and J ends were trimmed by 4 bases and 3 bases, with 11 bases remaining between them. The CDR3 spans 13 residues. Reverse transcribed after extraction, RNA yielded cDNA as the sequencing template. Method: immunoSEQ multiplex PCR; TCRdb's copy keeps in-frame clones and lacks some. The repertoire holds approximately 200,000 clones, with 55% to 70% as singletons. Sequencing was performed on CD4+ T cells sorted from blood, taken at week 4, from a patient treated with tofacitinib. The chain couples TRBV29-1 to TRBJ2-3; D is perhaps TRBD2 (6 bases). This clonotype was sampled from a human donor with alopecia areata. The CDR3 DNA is TGCAGCGTTGCGGGGAGGATGACAGATACGCAGTATTTT. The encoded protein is CSVAGRMTDTQYF.